This TCR beta chain was retrieved from a study of cytomegalovirus exposure and HLA in healthy donors. Study results and caveats: In presence/absence analyses, roughly uniform sequencing depth across donors was assumed. The authors confirmed in vitro that a few CMV-associated chains were specific for CMV antigens.

The PCR ran on 60 Vbeta and 13 Jbeta primers. The data were produced by immunoSEQ multiplex PCR, yet TCRdb's version contains in-frame clones alone and is incomplete. Of around 74,000 clones in the sample, more than 75% were seen once. A remark on this clone: The antigen is not known.

The sequenced sample consisted of PBMCs. This sequence originates from a man between 35 and 55 years old in good health and CMV-seronegative.

The CDR3 nucleotides read TGTGCCAGCAGTCCGGGAGGGGAAAACTACGAGCAGTACTTC. This codes for CASSPGGENYEQYF. The rearrangement uses TRBV27 and TRBJ2-7; the match to TRBD2 covers 8 bases. CDR1 MNHEY and CDR2 SMNVEV come from the germline V gene (reference sequence). The CDR3 is 14 residues long. V shed 5 bases and J 3 bases; nucleotides not matched to a gene: 6.